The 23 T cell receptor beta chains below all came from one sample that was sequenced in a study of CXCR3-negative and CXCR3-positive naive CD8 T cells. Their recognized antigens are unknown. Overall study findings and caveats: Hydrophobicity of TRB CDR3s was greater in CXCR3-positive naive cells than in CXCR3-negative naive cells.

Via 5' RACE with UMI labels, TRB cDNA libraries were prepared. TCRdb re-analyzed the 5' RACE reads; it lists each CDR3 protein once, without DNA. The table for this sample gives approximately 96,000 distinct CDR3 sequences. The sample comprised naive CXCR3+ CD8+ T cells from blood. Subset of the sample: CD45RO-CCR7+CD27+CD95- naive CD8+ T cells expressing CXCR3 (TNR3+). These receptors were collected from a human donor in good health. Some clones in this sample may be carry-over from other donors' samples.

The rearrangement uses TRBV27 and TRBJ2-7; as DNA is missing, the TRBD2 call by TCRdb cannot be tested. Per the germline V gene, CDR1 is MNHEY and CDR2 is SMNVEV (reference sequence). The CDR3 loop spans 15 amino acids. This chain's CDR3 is CASLEYGGAYGEQYF.

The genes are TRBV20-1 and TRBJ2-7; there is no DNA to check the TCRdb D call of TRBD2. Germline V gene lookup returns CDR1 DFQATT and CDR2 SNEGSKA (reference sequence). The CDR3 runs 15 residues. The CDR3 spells CSASRGLAGPYEQYF.

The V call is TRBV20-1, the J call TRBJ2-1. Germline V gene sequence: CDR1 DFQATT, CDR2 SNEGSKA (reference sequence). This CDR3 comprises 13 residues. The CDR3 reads CSARAQYGNEQFF.

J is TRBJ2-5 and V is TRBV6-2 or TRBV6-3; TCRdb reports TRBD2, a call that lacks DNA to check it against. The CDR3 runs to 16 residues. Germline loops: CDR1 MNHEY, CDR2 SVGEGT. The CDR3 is CASSYEKRAYQETQYF.

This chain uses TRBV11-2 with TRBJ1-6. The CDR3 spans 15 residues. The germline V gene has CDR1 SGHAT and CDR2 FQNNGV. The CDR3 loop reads CASSLSGFYNSPLHF.

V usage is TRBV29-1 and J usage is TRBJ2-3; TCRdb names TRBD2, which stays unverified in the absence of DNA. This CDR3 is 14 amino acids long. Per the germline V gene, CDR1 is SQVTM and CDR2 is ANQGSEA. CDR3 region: CSVPSLLVADTQYF.

CDR3 sequence reads: CASSQGTSGGVVNEQFF. V gene TRBV5-1 combines with J gene TRBJ2-1; the TRBD2 assignment by TCRdb is unverifiable without DNA. The CDR3 is 17 residues long. The germline gives CDR1 SGHRS, CDR2 YFSETQ.

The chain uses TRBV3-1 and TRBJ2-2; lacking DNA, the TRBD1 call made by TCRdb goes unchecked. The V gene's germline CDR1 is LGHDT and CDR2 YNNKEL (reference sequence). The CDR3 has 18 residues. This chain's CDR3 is CASSQEGVSPRNTGELFF. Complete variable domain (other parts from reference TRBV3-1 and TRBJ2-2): DTAVSQTPKYLVTQMGNDKSIKCEQNLGHDTMYWYKQDSKKFLKIMFSYNNKELIINETVPNRFSPKSPDKAHLNLHINSLELGDSAVYFCASSQEGVSPRNTGELFFGEGSRLTVL.

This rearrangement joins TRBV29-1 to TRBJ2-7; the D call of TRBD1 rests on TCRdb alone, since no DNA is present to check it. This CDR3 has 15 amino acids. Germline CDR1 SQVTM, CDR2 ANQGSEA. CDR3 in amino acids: CSDPTGAATLGEQYF.

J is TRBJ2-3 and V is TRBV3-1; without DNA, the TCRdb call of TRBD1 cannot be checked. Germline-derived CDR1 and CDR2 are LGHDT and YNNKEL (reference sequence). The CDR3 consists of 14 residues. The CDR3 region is CASSQGGPEDAQYF.

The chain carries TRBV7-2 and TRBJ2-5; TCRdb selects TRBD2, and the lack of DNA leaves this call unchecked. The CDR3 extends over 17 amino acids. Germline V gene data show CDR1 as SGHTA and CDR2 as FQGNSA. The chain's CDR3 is CASSLWTSGGYQETQYF.

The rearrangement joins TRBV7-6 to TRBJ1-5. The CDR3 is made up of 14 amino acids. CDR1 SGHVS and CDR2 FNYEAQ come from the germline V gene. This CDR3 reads CASSLLASNQPQHF.

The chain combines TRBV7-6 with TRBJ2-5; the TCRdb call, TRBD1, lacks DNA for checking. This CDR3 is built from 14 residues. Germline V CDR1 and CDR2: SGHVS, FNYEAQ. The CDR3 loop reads CASSRDRVQETQYF.

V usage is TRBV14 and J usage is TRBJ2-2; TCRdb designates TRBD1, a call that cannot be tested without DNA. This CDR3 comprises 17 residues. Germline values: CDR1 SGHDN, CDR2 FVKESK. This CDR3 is CASSHRGLRANTGELFF.

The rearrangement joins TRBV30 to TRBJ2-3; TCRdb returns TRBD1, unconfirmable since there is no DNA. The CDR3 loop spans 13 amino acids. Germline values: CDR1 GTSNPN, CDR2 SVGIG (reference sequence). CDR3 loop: CAWSPGEVDTQYF.

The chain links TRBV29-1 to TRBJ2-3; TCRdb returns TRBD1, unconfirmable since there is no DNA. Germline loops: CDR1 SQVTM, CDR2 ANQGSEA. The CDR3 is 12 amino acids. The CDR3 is CSVSGTADTQYF.

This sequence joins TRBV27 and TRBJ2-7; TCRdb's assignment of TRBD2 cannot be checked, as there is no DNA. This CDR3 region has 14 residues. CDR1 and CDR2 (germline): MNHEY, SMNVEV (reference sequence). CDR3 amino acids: CASRDGLAVYEQYF.

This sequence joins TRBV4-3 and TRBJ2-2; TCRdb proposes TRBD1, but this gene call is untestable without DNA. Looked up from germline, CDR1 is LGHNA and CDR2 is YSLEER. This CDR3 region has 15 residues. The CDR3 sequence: CASSQGDTNTGELFF.

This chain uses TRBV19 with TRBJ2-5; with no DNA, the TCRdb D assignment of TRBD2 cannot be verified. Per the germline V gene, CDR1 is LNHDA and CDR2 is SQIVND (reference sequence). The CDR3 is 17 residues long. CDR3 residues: CASSISSGGALAETQYF.

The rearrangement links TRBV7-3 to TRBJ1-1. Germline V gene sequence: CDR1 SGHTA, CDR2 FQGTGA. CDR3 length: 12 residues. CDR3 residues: CASSLGYGEAFF. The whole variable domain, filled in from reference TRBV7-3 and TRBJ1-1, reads GAGVSQTPSNKVTEKGKYVELRCDPISGHTALYWYRQSLGQGPEFLIYFQGTGAADDSGLPNDRFFAVRPEGSVSTLKIQRTERGDSAVYLCASSLGYGEAFFGQGTRLTVV.

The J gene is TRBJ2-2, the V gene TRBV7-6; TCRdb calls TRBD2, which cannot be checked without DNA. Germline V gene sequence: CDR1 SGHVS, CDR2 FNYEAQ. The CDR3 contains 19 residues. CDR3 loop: CASSPPRGRGGPNTGELFF. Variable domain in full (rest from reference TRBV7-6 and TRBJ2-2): GAGVSQSPRYKVTKRGQDVALRCDPISGHVSLYWYRQALGQGPEFLTYFNYEAQQDKSGLPNDRFSAERPEGSISTLTIQRTEQRDSAMYRCASSPPRGRGGPNTGELFFGEGSRLTVL.

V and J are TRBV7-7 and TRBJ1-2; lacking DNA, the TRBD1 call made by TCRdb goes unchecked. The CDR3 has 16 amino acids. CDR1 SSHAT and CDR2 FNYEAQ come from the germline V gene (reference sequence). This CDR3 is CASSPIPRDRDYGYTF. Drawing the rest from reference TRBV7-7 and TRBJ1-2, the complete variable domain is GAGVSQSPRYKVTKRGQDVTLRCDPISSHATLYWYQQALGQGPEFLTYFNYEAQPDKSGLPSDRFSAERPEGSISTLTIQRTEQRDSAMYRCASSPIPRDRDYGYTFGSGTRLTVV.

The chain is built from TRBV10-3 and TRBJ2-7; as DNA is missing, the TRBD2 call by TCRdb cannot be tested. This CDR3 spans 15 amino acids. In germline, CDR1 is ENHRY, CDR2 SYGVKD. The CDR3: CAISEPTGSLLEQYF.